This TCR beta chain came from a study of CD8+ T cells in alopecia areata. Study summary: Each of the treated patients was given oral tofacitinib, 5 to 10 mg twice daily, for moderate-to-severe alopecia areata.

cDNA serving as the sequencing template came from extracted, reverse transcribed RNA. Profiled with immunoSEQ multiplex PCR; TCRdb holds only in-frame clones, not every one. The sample has 150,000 to 200,000 clones; over 55% are singletons. Trimming took off 6 bases at V and 2 bases at J, with 12 bases between the two ends. Per the germline V gene, CDR1 is SGHNT and CDR2 is YYREEE (reference sequence). This CDR3 has 14 residues. Regarding treatment: oral pan-JAK inhibitor, 5-10 mg twice daily. This rearrangement joins TRBV5-4 to TRBJ2-1, with D maybe TRBD1 (6 bases). The starting material was CD4+ T cells sorted from blood, obtained at week 24, from a patient treated with tofacitinib. The origin of this receptor is a human donor with alopecia areata. The CDR3 region is CASTVDRTYNEQFF. The DNA of the CDR3 is TGTGCCAGCACCGTGGACAGAACCTACAATGAGCAGTTCTTC.